A selection of T cell receptor beta chains follows, all from one sample in a study of blood T cell repertoires in COVID-19. Using immunoSEQ multiplex PCR, the repertoire was profiled, and TCRdb retains in-frame clones only, with some absent. The sample records under 300,000 clones, more than 75% being singletons. Sequencing was done on a sample of PBMCs or T cells enriched from blood (not recorded which). The source of these receptors is a woman in her thirties or forties with acute COVID-19. CDR3s include the opening cysteine and the closing phenylalanine or tryptophan. A D gene is named only where the DNA matches it firmly. Clone size, where shown, is once, few, many, or a class for clones that have expanded.

abundance	d_gene	v_gene	j_gene	CDR3nt	CDR3aa
.	.	TRBV2	TRBJ1-4	TGTGCCAGCAGTGAAAGCATACCAACTAATGAAAAACTGTTTTTT	CASSESIPTNEKLFF
.	.	TRBV9	TRBJ2-2	TGTGCCAGCAGCGTAGGACTGAACACCGGGGAGCTGTTTTTT	CASSVGLNTGELFF
.	.	TRBV21-1	TRBJ2-5	TGTGCCAGCAGCAACCGGGACATCGACCAAGAGACCCAGTACTTC	CASSNRDIDQETQYF
.	TRBD2	TRBV7-2	TRBJ2-1	TGTGCCAGCAGCCCCCTCGGCGGGAGAGTTAATGAGCAGTTCTTC	CASSPLGGRVNEQFF
.	TRBD1	TRBV9	TRBJ1-1	TGTGCCAGCAGCCCCCGACAGGGATCGACCACTGAAGCTTTCTTT	CASSPRQGSTTEAFF
.	.	TRBV21-1	TRBJ2-2	TGTGCCAGCAGCAGGGCCACCGGGGAGCTGTTTTTT	CASSRATGELFF
.	TRBD1	TRBV2	TRBJ1-5	TGTGCCAGCAGCGTAGACAGGGGCCAGCCCCAGCATTTT	CASSVDRGQPQHF
.	.	TRBV2	TRBJ1-1	TGTGCCAGCGGGAGCGACACTGAAGCTTTCTTT	CASGSDTEAFF
.	.	TRBV11-2	TRBJ2-1	TGTGCCAGCAGTCTCCCAGGTGGTGTGGGGCCTCGGAATGAGCAGTTCTTC	CASSLPGGVGPRNEQFF
.	.	TRBV6-2/TRBV6-3	TRBJ2-4	TGTGCCAGCAGTTACCCGAACAGGGTTTTGGGAGCCAAAAACATTCAGTACTTC	CASSYPNRVLGAKNIQYF
.	.	TRBV14	TRBJ2-7	TGTGCCAGCAGCCGCCAGGTGATACCTTACGAGCAGTACTTC	CASSRQVIPYEQYF
.	.	TRBV7-2	TRBJ2-2	TGTGCCAGCAGCTTTAGCGGAAACACCGGGGAGCTGTTTTTT	CASSFSGNTGELFF
once	TRBD2	TRBV5-6	TRBJ2-7	TGTGCCAGCAGACAACCGGGACTAGCCTACGAGCAGTACTTC	CASRQPGLAYEQYF
few	.	TRBV11-2	TRBJ2-7	TGTGCCAGCAGTCGAACTAGGGTCTACGAGCAGTACTTC	CASSRTRVYEQYF
.	TRBD1	TRBV23-1	TRBJ2-7	TGCGCCAGCAGTCAACCTGGACAGGTCGCCTACGAGCAGTACTTC	CASSQPGQVAYEQYF
few	.	TRBV4-1	TRBJ2-5	TGCGCCAGCAGCCAAGGGACAGAAGAGACCCAGTACTTC	CASSQGTEETQYF
.	.	TRBV12-3/TRBV12-4	TRBJ1-1	TGTGCCAGCAGTTTACCAGTGGGAGTAGCTTTCTTT	CASSLPVGVAFF
once	.	TRBV7-9	TRBJ1-1	TGTGCCAGCAGCTTAGGGGCAGGGCTGAACACTGAAGCTTTCTTT	CASSLGAGLNTEAFF
.	TRBD2	TRBV6-1	TRBJ2-3	TGTGCCAGCAGTGAGAGACTAGCAAGGTCGGATACGCAGTATTTT	CASSERLARSDTQYF
.	TRBD1	TRBV5-1	TRBJ2-5	TGCGCCAGCGGGCAGGGGGCCCCCGAAGAGACCCAGTACTTC	CASGQGAPEETQYF
.	TRBD2	TRBV3-1/TRBV3-2	TRBJ2-7	TGTGCCAGCAGAATAGGACTAGTCTTCTACGAGCAGTACTTC	CASRIGLVFYEQYF
.	.	TRBV29-1	TRBJ1-5	TGCAGCGTTGAAGGCAGTGATAGCAATCAGCCCCAGCATTTT	CSVEGSDSNQPQHF
.	.	TRBV24-1	TRBJ2-1	TGTGCCACCAGTGATTTGTGGGACTCTTCCAATGAGCAGTTCTTC	CATSDLWDSSNEQFF
.	TRBD1	TRBV9	TRBJ1-1	TGTGCCAGCAGCGTAGCGGGTGTCGGGGACAGGGGGCGTATGAACACTGAAGCTTTCTTT	CASSVAGVGDRGRMNTEAFF
.	TRBD1	TRBV27	TRBJ1-2	TGTGCCAGCAGCCTAAGACAGGGGGCAGGCTATGGCTACACCTTC	CASSLRQGAGYGYTF
.	TRBD1	TRBV24-1	TRBJ2-7	TGTGCCACCAGTGATCCCGGGACAGGGGTCTACGAGCAGTACTTC	CATSDPGTGVYEQYF
.	TRBD1	TRBV27	TRBJ2-3	TGTGCCAGCAGTTTAGGGACAGGCAGCACAGATACGCAGTATTTT	CASSLGTGSTDTQYF
.	TRBD2	TRBV10-2	TRBJ2-1	TGCGCCAGCAGTGTACCTAGGACTAGCGGAGACAATGAGCAGTTCTTC	CASSVPRTSGDNEQFF
.	TRBD2	TRBV19	TRBJ2-5	TGTGCCAGTAGCCGGACTAGCGGGAGAAAGGGGGAAGAGACCCAGTACTTC	CASSRTSGRKGEETQYF
.	TRBD1	TRBV24-1	TRBJ1-2	TGTGCCACCAGTGATTATGGACAGGGGGCGGGTTATGGCTACACCTTC	CATSDYGQGAGYGYTF
.	.	TRBV27	TRBJ1-4	TGTGCCAGCAGTTTTGGTAGGGGTCCGGAACTGTTTTTT	CASSFGRGPELFF
.	TRBD2	TRBV15	TRBJ2-3	TGTGCCACCAGCAGAGTTGGGACTAGCGCGTTCACAGATACGCAGTATTTT	CATSRVGTSAFTDTQYF
.	TRBD2	TRBV9	TRBJ2-1	TGTGCCAGCAGCGCATCCGGGACTAGCATCAATGAGCAGTTCTTC	CASSASGTSINEQFF
.	.	TRBV6-5	TRBJ2-1	TGTGCCAGTGGCCGGGGAAGCGCGAGTAAAAATGAGCAGTTCTTC	CASGRGSASKNEQFF
.	TRBD2	TRBV10-3	TRBJ2-2	TGTGCCATCAGTGAGACTAGCGGGGGAACGAACACCGGGGAGCTGTTTTTT	CAISETSGGTNTGELFF
.	TRBD2	TRBV3-1/TRBV3-2	TRBJ2-7	TGTGCCAGCAGCTACGGGACTAGCGGGGGATCCTACGAGCAGTACTTC	CASSYGTSGGSYEQYF
.	TRBD1	TRBV18	TRBJ2-1	TGTGCCAGCTCCTACCAGGGACAGGGGTCCTACAATGAGCAGTTCTTC	CASSYQGQGSYNEQFF
.	.	TRBV30	TRBJ2-7	TGTGCCTGGAGTGTATCTGTATTCGACGAGCAGTACTTC	CAWSVSVFDEQYF
once	.	TRBV11-2	TRBJ1-2	TGTGCCAGCAGCTTAGATTTTGCAGGGCGGATGGGCTACACCTTC	CASSLDFAGRMGYTF
medium-sized	TRBD2	TRBV5-6	TRBJ2-1	TGTGCCAGCAGGGCGGGACTAGCGAATGAGCAGTTCTTC	CASRAGLANEQFF
.	.	TRBV7-9	TRBJ2-1	TGTGCCAGCAGCCCAGGGGTAAATGAGCAGTTCTTC	CASSPGVNEQFF
.	.	TRBV9	TRBJ1-5	TGTGCCAGCAGCGTAGATGGGGGCCGGGATCAGCCCCAGCATTTT	CASSVDGGRDQPQHF
.	.	TRBV6-5	TRBJ2-7	TGTGCCAGTGCGGGACGTATATCCTACGAGCAGTACTTC	CASAGRISYEQYF
once	TRBD2	TRBV25-1	TRBJ2-7	TGTGCCAGCAGCCGAGCGGGAGTGCGCTACGAGCAGTACTTC	CASSRAGVRYEQYF
.	TRBD2	TRBV14	TRBJ2-1	TGTGCCAGCAGCCGCCTAGGGACTACCCTCTACAATGAGCAGTTCTTC	CASSRLGTTLYNEQFF
.	.	TRBV25-1	TRBJ1-4	TGTGCCAGCAGCGGCGGGGCAGGCGCAGAAAAACTGTTTTTT	CASSGGAGAEKLFF
few	TRBD1	TRBV6-5	TRBJ2-7	TGTGCCAGCTCAAGGACAGGGGCGGGAGAGCAGTACTTC	CASSRTGAGEQYF
.	.	TRBV7-8	TRBJ2-7	TGTGCCAGCAGCTTTGACAGATCCTACGAGCAGTACTTC	CASSFDRSYEQYF
.	.	TRBV7-6	TRBJ1-1	TGTGCCAGCAGCTTCTTGGGTAGGGGGGGGACTGAAGCTTTCTTT	CASSFLGRGGTEAFF
.	TRBD1	TRBV2	TRBJ1-6	TGTGCCAGCAGTTCGGCCGGGACAGGCAATAATTCACCCCTCCACTTT	CASSSAGTGNNSPLHF
.	TRBD1	TRBV3-1/TRBV3-2	TRBJ2-1	TGTGCCAGCGCCTACCGGGACAGTAATGAGCAGTTCTTC	CASAYRDSNEQFF
.	.	TRBV5-8	TRBJ1-2	TGTGCCAGCAGCATCACAGGGAGACGGGTCTATGGCTACACCTTC	CASSITGRRVYGYTF
.	TRBD2	TRBV7-3	TRBJ2-1	TGTGCCAGCAGCTTACTCTCTCCGGGAGGGGCAGGTAATGAGCAGTTCTTC	CASSLLSPGGAGNEQFF